This T cell receptor beta chain was profiled in a study of blood T cell repertoires in COVID-19. Study-wide context: Samples came from the United States, Italy and Spain, spanning acute and convalescent COVID-19.

In the original processing: Estimates of nucleated cell counts were drawn from the amplification of reference gene primers. Data came from immunoSEQ multiplex PCR; TCRdb stores just in-frame clones and leaves some out. V and J calls and clone size are given by that table; D and trimming were obtained from the DNA. This table holds about 83,000 clones, about 90% found once. This clone has only one observation. The material sequenced was peripheral blood. The clonotype was recovered from a woman aged 50 to 65 with active or convalescent COVID-19.

CDR3 in amino acids: CAISEGGASNQPQHF. In DNA, the CDR3 is TGTGCCATCAGTGAAGGTGGGGCGAGCAATCAGCCCCAGCATTTT. The chain recombines TRBV10-3 with TRBJ1-5, with D maybe TRBD1 (5 bases). The germline CDR1 and CDR2 sequences are ENHRY and SYGVKD. Trimming removed 3 bases at V and 1 base at J, with 10 bases between. CDR3 length: 15 residues.